The clone carrying this T cell receptor (beta chain) was observed once. Its antigen is undetermined. The data are from a study of cytomegalovirus exposure and HLA in healthy donors. About the study: The 95 to 150 validation repertoires, a later analysis reported, used the same platform as the 600 to 700 first-cohort repertoires. General study results and limits: The listing of roughly 160 TCR beta chains classed them as cytomegalovirus-associated. Reportedly, diagnosis of cytomegalovirus status by the classifier showed high specificity and sensitivity.

The CDR3 is 14 amino acids. The V gene's germline CDR1 is MDHEN and CDR2 SYDVKM. Trimming took 6 bases from V and 7 from J, leaving 13 bases between them. Among the 110 or so subjects of the validation cohort, separate from the approximately 660-subject first cohort, were the donors. The table came from immunoSEQ multiplex PCR; TCRdb's copy has only in-frame clones and leaves some out. The sample consists of around 300,000 clones, 87% of them appearing once. Material: PBMCs. The sequence came from a young woman in good health and CMV-seropositive. The chain combines TRBV28 with TRBJ1-6, with D perhaps TRBD1 (5 bases). The CDR3 DNA sequence: TGTGCCAGCAGCCTCCGGGGCACCAATTCACCCCTCCACTTT. Translated: CASSLRGTNSPLHF.